This T cell receptor (beta chain) originates from a study of cytomegalovirus exposure and HLA in healthy donors. A multiplex PCR was run with 60 Vbeta primers and 13 Jbeta primers. Clones were sequenced by immunoSEQ multiplex PCR, and TCRdb holds only the in-frame ones, with some missing. This table holds tens of thousands of clones, 79% found once. On this clone itself: Its antigen is as yet unknown.

The study's findings and limits: Later analysis found that TCR beta chains associated with HLA were more clonally expanded than other, equally common chains.

The origin of this receptor is a woman aged 35 to 49 in good health and CMV-seropositive. Specimen: PBMCs.

The CDR3 here is CASSTTGGNTYEQYF. The CDR3 DNA is TGTGCCAGTAGTACCACGGGAGGGAATACCTACGAGCAGTACTTC. This chain connects TRBV19 to TRBJ2-7; TRBD2 matches at 8 bases. Germline CDR1 is LNHDA and CDR2 is SQIVND (reference sequence). After removal of 4 bases from V and 2 bases from J, the junction contained 7 bases not matched to a gene. This CDR3 spans 15 amino acids.